The rows below give T cell receptor beta chains drawn from one sample of a study of T cell responses to AZD1222 COVID-19 vaccine. Only in-frame clones appear in the TCRdb table, and some are missing; sequencing was by immunoSEQ multiplex PCR. The profile covers 150,000 to 160,000 clones, with 90% appearing a single time and 1.5% taken by the ten largest. This material consisted of peripheral blood, taken 28 days after the second AZD1222 dose. Every receptor here comes from an adult who received the AZD1222 COVID-19 vaccine. Both conserved end residues are part of each CDR3. Each record gives: D gene, V gene, clone size, J gene, CDR3 DNA, CDR3 protein. D genes are given only for firm matches. Where a row states a size, it is once, few, many or the class of an expanded clone; other rows omit it.

d_call: NA
v_call: TRBV30
clone_size: NA
j_call: TRBJ1-1
cdr3_nt: TGTGCCTGGAAAGGTGGGGGGACTTACGGCACTGAAGCTTTCTTT
cdr3_aa: CAWKGGGTYGTEAFF

d_call: NA
v_call: TRBV24-1
clone_size: NA
j_call: TRBJ1-1
cdr3_nt: TGTGCCACCAGGGGGGGGGACTACACTGAAGCTTTCTTT
cdr3_aa: CATRGGDYTEAFF

d_call: NA
v_call: TRBV5-6
clone_size: NA
j_call: TRBJ1-2
cdr3_nt: TGTGCCAGCAGCTTGGGGCAGTCTGGCTACACCTTC
cdr3_aa: CASSLGQSGYTF

d_call: TRBD2
v_call: TRBV3-1/TRBV3-2
clone_size: NA
j_call: TRBJ2-2
cdr3_nt: TGTGCCAGCAGCCAATATAGGACTAGCGGGACGGACACCGGGGAGCTGTTTTTT
cdr3_aa: CASSQYRTSGTDTGELFF

d_call: TRBD1
v_call: TRBV11-2
clone_size: NA
j_call: TRBJ2-7
cdr3_nt: TGTGCCAGCAGCTCACAGGGGTACTACGAGCAGTACTTC
cdr3_aa: CASSSQGYYEQYF

d_call: TRBD1
v_call: TRBV3-1/TRBV3-2
clone_size: once
j_call: TRBJ2-1
cdr3_nt: TGTGCCAGCAGCCAAGGACAGGGAAGAACTTACAATGAGCAGTTCTTC
cdr3_aa: CASSQGQGRTYNEQFF

d_call: TRBD1
v_call: TRBV5-1
clone_size: NA
j_call: TRBJ1-2
cdr3_nt: TGCGCCAGCAGCTTGGAAACAGGGGAAGGCTATGGCTACACCTTC
cdr3_aa: CASSLETGEGYGYTF

d_call: TRBD2
v_call: TRBV3-1/TRBV3-2
clone_size: NA
j_call: TRBJ2-1
cdr3_nt: TGTGCCAGCAGTCGAAGCGGGAGCTCCTACAATGAGCAGTTCTTC
cdr3_aa: CASSRSGSSYNEQFF

d_call: NA
v_call: TRBV19
clone_size: NA
j_call: TRBJ1-3
cdr3_nt: TGTGCCAGTAGTATCTTCGGACAGACCCTCACCCTGGAAACAAGCATATATTTT
cdr3_aa: CASSIFGQTLTLETSIYF

d_call: NA
v_call: TRBV6-5
clone_size: NA
j_call: TRBJ1-1
cdr3_nt: TGTGCCAGCAACACGGCGGGGCTGAACACTGAAGCTTTCTTT
cdr3_aa: CASNTAGLNTEAFF

d_call: NA
v_call: TRBV12-3/TRBV12-4
clone_size: NA
j_call: TRBJ1-1
cdr3_nt: TGTGCCAGCAGTGATCAGACCAAGGGAGAAGCTTTCTTT
cdr3_aa: CASSDQTKGEAFF

d_call: NA
v_call: TRBV19
clone_size: NA
j_call: TRBJ2-1
cdr3_nt: TGTGCCAGTAGTCCGCGGACCCACCGAGGGTACAATGAGCAGTTCTTC
cdr3_aa: CASSPRTHRGYNEQFF

d_call: TRBD2
v_call: TRBV4-1
clone_size: NA
j_call: TRBJ2-1
cdr3_nt: TGCGCCAGCAGCCGTTTACTAGCGGGATCTACCTACAATGAGCAGTTCTTC
cdr3_aa: CASSRLLAGSTYNEQFF

d_call: NA
v_call: TRBV2
clone_size: NA
j_call: TRBJ1-1
cdr3_nt: TGTGCCAGCCTCCGGGGACGTATGGGGACTGAAGCTTTCTTT
cdr3_aa: CASLRGRMGTEAFF

d_call: TRBD1
v_call: TRBV7-2
clone_size: NA
j_call: TRBJ2-5
cdr3_nt: TGTGCCAGCAGCCCGGGACAGGGGTTGGAGACCCAGTACTTC
cdr3_aa: CASSPGQGLETQYF

d_call: NA
v_call: TRBV14
clone_size: NA
j_call: TRBJ1-2
cdr3_nt: TGTGCCAGCAGCCAAGATGACGGGGGGCGAGGCTACACCTTC
cdr3_aa: CASSQDDGGRGYTF

d_call: TRBD2
v_call: TRBV23-1
clone_size: once
j_call: TRBJ2-7
cdr3_nt: TGCGCCAGCAGTCAATCTTCACTAGCGGGCTACGAGCAGTACTTC
cdr3_aa: CASSQSSLAGYEQYF

d_call: TRBD1
v_call: TRBV5-1
clone_size: NA
j_call: TRBJ2-2
cdr3_nt: TGCGCCAGCAGGGGACAGCCGAACACCGGGGAGCTGTTTTTT
cdr3_aa: CASRGQPNTGELFF

d_call: NA
v_call: TRBV6-5
clone_size: NA
j_call: TRBJ2-7
cdr3_nt: TGTGCCAGCAGTTTATTCGTGGACGGCTACGAGCAGTACTTC
cdr3_aa: CASSLFVDGYEQYF

d_call: NA
v_call: TRBV11-2
clone_size: NA
j_call: TRBJ2-5
cdr3_nt: TGTGCCAGCAGCTCCCAAGCTGGCGGGGAGACCCAGTACTTC
cdr3_aa: CASSSQAGGETQYF

d_call: NA
v_call: TRBV10-3
clone_size: few
j_call: TRBJ2-7
cdr3_nt: TGTGCCATCAGTGCACAGGTTAATCTGCTCGAGCAGTACTTC
cdr3_aa: CAISAQVNLLEQYF

d_call: NA
v_call: TRBV18
clone_size: NA
j_call: TRBJ1-6
cdr3_nt: TGTGCCAGCTCAGAGGGAGCCCTCTATAATTCACCCCTCCACTTT
cdr3_aa: CASSEGALYNSPLHF

d_call: TRBD2
v_call: TRBV10-3
clone_size: NA
j_call: TRBJ2-2
cdr3_nt: TGTGCCATCAGTGAGCCCACTAGCGGGAGAGGCGGGGAGCTGTTTTTT
cdr3_aa: CAISEPTSGRGGELFF

d_call: NA
v_call: TRBV9
clone_size: NA
j_call: TRBJ1-2
cdr3_nt: TGTGCCAGCAGCGTTTCCAGCCTACAATCAGACTATAACTATGGCTACACCTTC
cdr3_aa: CASSVSSLQSDYNYGYTF